These 26 T cell receptor beta chains share one sample of origin, sequenced in a study of cytomegalovirus exposure and HLA in healthy donors. The table came from immunoSEQ multiplex PCR; TCRdb's copy has only in-frame clones and leaves some out. The table lists approximately 300,000 clones, approximately 86% of them singletons, with about 1.2% in the top ten. Sequenced sample: PBMCs. The receptors were gathered from a woman aged 30 to 39 in good health and CMV-seropositive.

This clone was observed once. The chain links TRBV5-1 to TRBJ2-7; D perhaps matches TRBD2 (6 bases). Germline CDR1 SGHRS, CDR2 YFSETQ. This CDR3 is built from 13 residues. Trimming removed 0 bases from V and 4 bases from J, with 8 bases in between. This CDR3 is CASSLAREYEQYF. CDR3 sequence (DNA): TGCGCCAGCAGCTTGGCCCGGGAGTACGAGCAGTACTTC. The full variable domain, rest sourced from reference TRBV5-1 and TRBJ2-7, is KAGVTQTPRYLIKTRGQQVTLSCSPISGHRSVSWYQQTPGQGLQFLFEYFSETQRNKGNFPGRFSGRQFSNSRSEMNVSTLELGDSALYLCASSLAREYEQYFGPGTRLTVT.

The genes are TRBV9 and TRBJ2-7, with TRBD2 matching 11 bases. The CDR3 totals 16 residues. CDR1 is SGDLS, CDR2 YYNGEE, per germline. Trimming at V came to 4 bases and at J to 4 bases, leaving 10 bases not matched to a gene. CDR3 residues: CASSRDPTSGNYEQYF. CDR3 DNA: TGTGCCAGCAGCAGGGACCCGACTAGCGGGAATTACGAGCAGTACTTC.

The chain couples TRBV11-2 to TRBJ2-7; 10 bases align to TRBD2. The germline V gene has CDR1 SGHAT and CDR2 FQNNGV. With V trimmed by 6 bases and J by 4 bases, 9 bases remained unmatched. The CDR3 contains 15 residues. The CDR3 sequence is CASRVTGTSDYEQYF. The CDR3 nucleotides are TGTGCCAGCAGGGTCACCGGGACTAGCGATTACGAGCAGTACTTC.

The rearrangement joins TRBV5-4 to TRBJ2-7, with 10 bases that match TRBD2. This CDR3 has 14 amino acids. With V trimmed by 10 bases and J by 5 bases, 12 bases remained unmatched. Per germline, CDR1 SGHNT and CDR2 YYREEE (reference sequence). Written as DNA, the CDR3 is TGTGCCGGGTCTAGCGGGGGAATAAGGAACGAGCAGTACTTC. Translating it yields CAGSSGGIRNEQYF.

The chain links TRBV7-9 to TRBJ2-7; 13 nucleotides match TRBD2. Trimming took 5 bases from V and 2 from J; bases not matched to a gene: 3. The CDR3 spans 15 residues. Germline CDR1 reads SEHNR; CDR2 reads FQNEAQ (reference sequence). CDR3 DNA: TGTGCCAGCAGCGCTGGGACTAGCGGGACCTACGAGCAGTACTTC. Amino acids: CASSAGTSGTYEQYF.

This clone was found a few times. The same CDR3 is also encoded by other DNA sequences in this sample. J is TRBJ1-2 and V is TRBV2; 7 bases are shared with TRBD1. The CDR3 has 13 residues. Trimming removed 4 bases from V and 2 bases from J; junction bases left unmatched: 1. Per germline, CDR1 SNHLY and CDR2 FYNNEI. CDR3 in amino acids: CASSVQGNYGYTF. CDR3 bases: TGTGCCAGCAGTGTACAGGGGAACTATGGCTACACCTTC. The variable domain in full, with the rest retrieved from reference TRBV2 and TRBJ1-2, is EPEVTQTPSHQVTQMGQEVILRCVPISNHLYFYWYRQILGQKVEFLVSFYNNEISEKSEIFDDQFSVERPDGSNFTLKIRSTKLEDSAMYFCASSVQGNYGYTFGSGTRLTVV.

The chain is built from TRBV18 and TRBJ2-7; perhaps TRBD2 as D (6 bases). The CDR3 is 14 residues long. The V end was cut by 2 bases, the J end by 1 base, with 9 bases between. CDR1 and CDR2 (germline): KGHSH, LQKENI. The CDR3 sequence: CASSPRRESYEQYF. In nucleotides, the CDR3 is TGTGCCAGCTCACCAAGGAGGGAGTCCTACGAGCAGTACTTC.

The V call is TRBV2, the J call TRBJ2-7, with D perhaps being TRBD1 or TRBD2 (5 bases each). Deletions cut 6 bases from V and 3 bases from J, with 12 bases between. Germline CDR1 is SNHLY and CDR2 is FYNNEI. The CDR3 loop spans 13 amino acids. DNA for the CDR3: TGTGCCAGCAGGGGGGAAGACAGCTACGAGCAGTACTTC. It is translated as CASRGEDSYEQYF. Using reference TRBV2 and TRBJ2-7 for the parts outside the CDR3, the full variable domain is EPEVTQTPSHQVTQMGQEVILRCVPISNHLYFYWYRQILGQKVEFLVSFYNNEISEKSEIFDDQFSVERPDGSNFTLKIRSTKLEDSAMYFCASRGEDSYEQYFGPGTRLTVT.

The V gene is TRBV5-1, the J gene TRBJ2-7, with 10 nucleotides matching TRBD1. V was pared by 0 bases and J by 2 bases, with 2 bases of the junction left unmatched. Germline V CDR1 and CDR2: SGHRS, YFSETQ. This CDR3 region has 15 residues. CDR3 in amino acids: CASSLDGQGAYEQYF. The CDR3, as DNA: TGCGCCAGCAGCTTGGACGGACAGGGGGCCTACGAGCAGTACTTC.

V usage is TRBV7-8 and J usage is TRBJ1-2, with D possibly matching TRBD1 (5 bases). Trimming cost V 5 bases and J 8 bases, with 18 bases left between them. This CDR3 is built from 14 residues. Germline V gene data show CDR1 as SGHVS and CDR2 as FQNEAQ. Here the CDR3 DNA reads TGTGCCAGCAGCCCCAACGTGGGGCAGGAAGGCTACACCTTC. Protein product: CASSPNVGQEGYTF.

The chain recombines TRBV4-1 with TRBJ2-1, with D tentatively TRBD2 (6 bases). The CDR3 runs to 15 residues. V was trimmed by 0 bases and J by 8 bases, leaving 14 bases between them. The germline V gene has CDR1 MGHRA and CDR2 YSYEKL. CDR3 protein: CASSQDRGARDEQFF. The CDR3 bases are TGCGCCAGCAGCCAAGATCGCGGGGCTAGGGATGAGCAGTTCTTC.

CDR3 loop: CASSALKTGVYGYTF. The CDR3 bases are TGTGCCAGCAGCGCCTTGAAAACAGGGGTCTATGGCTACACCTTC. The rearrangement links TRBV25-1 to TRBJ1-2, with 7 bases aligning to TRBD1. This CDR3 spans 15 amino acids. The junction had 11 bases not matched to a gene; V was cut back by 6 bases and J by 4 bases. Looked up from germline, CDR1 is MGHDK and CDR2 is SYGVNS.

CDR3 DNA sequence: TGTGCCAGCAGCCGACGACAGGGGGCTATCGCCAAAAACATTCAGTACTTC. Its protein product is CASSRRQGAIAKNIQYF. The rearrangement links TRBV27 to TRBJ2-4; 10 positions match TRBD1. CDR3 length equals 17 residues. Germline CDR1 MNHEY, CDR2 SMNVEV (reference sequence). V dropped 6 bases and J dropped 1; count of bases not matched to a gene: 9.

The chain uses TRBV6-1 and TRBJ1-2, with D perhaps matching TRBD1 (6 bases). CDR3 length: 14 amino acids. The germline V and J ends were trimmed by 6 bases and 3 bases, with 14 bases remaining between them. Germline assignment: CDR1 MNHNS and CDR2 SASEGT. CDR3 nucleotide sequence: TGTGCCAGCAGCGAAACACAGGGAGACTATGGCTACACCTTC. Translating it yields CASSETQGDYGYTF.

This clone was seen a few times. The same CDR3 can be traced to other DNA sequences in this sample. The chain has TRBV6-6 and TRBJ2-7; no clear D gene. Trimming removed 6 bases at V and 0 bases at J, with 3 bases between. This CDR3 spans 11 amino acids. Germline assignment: CDR1 MNHNY and CDR2 SVGAGI (reference sequence). The CDR3 DNA reads as TGTGCCAGCAGATCCTCCTACGAGCAGTACTTC. Protein sequence: CASRSSYEQYF.

This chain links TRBV28 with TRBJ1-5, with TRBD1 as a possible D gene (5 bases). The germline V gene encodes CDR1 MDHEN and CDR2 SYDVKM. The CDR3 is made up of 18 amino acids. The germline V and J ends were trimmed by 8 bases and 0 bases, with 23 bases remaining between them. CDR3: CASSSGGRTGPSNQPQHF. The CDR3 DNA sequence: TGTGCCAGCTCCTCGGGGGGACGAACGGGACCTAGCAATCAGCCCCAGCATTTT.

The gene calls are TRBV6-6 and TRBJ2-3; 12 bases map to TRBD2. CDR3 size: 14 residues. Looked up from germline, CDR1 is MNHNY and CDR2 is SVGAGI (reference sequence). V shed 10 bases, J shed 5 bases, and the junction held 7 bases outside the gene matches. CDR3 residues: CAIRLAGVGDTQYF. The DNA of the CDR3 is TGTGCCATCCGACTAGCGGGAGTGGGAGATACGCAGTATTTT.

The V call is TRBV7-3, the J call TRBJ2-3; TRBD1 matches at 9 bases. The CDR3 runs to 15 residues. The J segment lost 3 bases and the V segment lost 5 bases, leaving 6 bases of the junction unmatched. Germline V CDR1 and CDR2: SGHTA, FQGTGA. The CDR3 region is CASSPGQGSTDTQYF. Here the CDR3 DNA reads TGTGCCAGCAGCCCAGGACAGGGGTCTACAGATACGCAGTATTTT.

The chain uses TRBV4-2 and TRBJ1-1, with D unclear. CDR1 is LGHNA, CDR2 YNFKEQ, per germline. The V end lost 0 bases, the J end lost 5 bases, and 16 bases lay between the germline ends. This CDR3 is built from 16 residues. DNA of the CDR3: TGTGCCAGCAGCCAAGAAGGGCCACGGACGTATACTGAAGCTTTCTTT. Amino acids: CASSQEGPRTYTEAFF.

Regarding this clone: Other DNA sequences in this sample translate to the same CDR3. The genes are TRBV30 and TRBJ1-2, with D possibly being TRBD1 (5 bases). V lost 0 bases and J 7 bases, leaving 6 bases between the germline ends. The CDR3 length is 11 residues. Germline-derived CDR1 and CDR2 are GTSNPN and SVGIG (reference sequence). The CDR3 region is CAWSVGVGYTF. CDR3 in DNA: TGTGCCTGGAGTGTAGGGGTTGGCTACACCTTC.

The chain carries TRBV11-1 and TRBJ2-7, with D tentatively TRBD2 (5 bases). Per the germline V gene, CDR1 is SGHAT and CDR2 is FQDESV (reference sequence). V lost 7 bases and J 3 bases, leaving 25 bases between the germline ends. This CDR3 is 17 amino acids long. The CDR3 DNA reads as TGTGCCAGCACTCACGGGGTTTTTCGATCCCAAAGCTACGAGCAGTACTTC. This sequence encodes CASTHGVFRSQSYEQYF.

On this clone itself: Additional DNA sequences in this sample encode the identical CDR3. The V call is TRBV5-1, the J call TRBJ2-7; D is unclear. Trimming cost V 0 bases and J 0 bases, with 7 bases left between them. In germline, CDR1 is SGHRS, CDR2 YFSETQ. The CDR3 is 14 residues long. The CDR3 is CASSLEGSSYEQYF. As DNA, the CDR3 is TGCGCCAGCAGCTTGGAAGGCAGCTCCTACGAGCAGTACTTC. The whole variable domain, remainder taken from reference TRBV5-1 and TRBJ2-7, is KAGVTQTPRYLIKTRGQQVTLSCSPISGHRSVSWYQQTPGQGLQFLFEYFSETQRNKGNFPGRFSGRQFSNSRSEMNVSTLELGDSALYLCASSLEGSSYEQYFGPGTRLTVT.

In this sample, this clone turned up a few times. The V and J genes are TRBV27 and TRBJ1-5; no firm D call. This CDR3 is built from 13 residues. In germline, CDR1 is MNHEY, CDR2 SMNVEV (reference sequence). Trimming left V 3 bases short and J 2 bases short, with 5 bases between. The DNA for the CDR3 is TGTGCCAGCAGTTTGATGCGCAATCAGCCCCAGCATTTT. This sequence encodes CASSLMRNQPQHF.

This chain connects TRBV29-1 to TRBJ2-3; 9 bases match TRBD2. After removal of 3 bases from V and 3 bases from J, the junction contained 7 bases not matched to a gene. Germline V gives CDR1 SQVTM, CDR2 ANQGSEA. The CDR3 covers 15 residues. The CDR3 region is CSVDLLAGRTDTQYF. The CDR3 DNA sequence: TGCAGCGTTGATTTGCTAGCGGGAAGGACAGATACGCAGTATTTT.

This chain connects TRBV7-9 to TRBJ2-1; 7 bases are shared with TRBD2. Germline CDR1 and CDR2: SEHNR and FQNEAQ (reference sequence). The CDR3 totals 17 residues. The V segment lost 11 bases and the J segment 0 bases; nucleotides outside the gene matches: 16. CDR3 bases: TGTGCCTGCTCCGGTGGGGCGGGAGTCCGCTCCTACAATGAGCAGTTCTTC. It encodes CACSGGAGVRSYNEQFF.

The CDR3 DNA follows: TGCGCCAGCAGCTTCGACGGCAATGAAGCTTTCTTT. Its protein is CASSFDGNEAFF. This chain uses TRBV5-1 with TRBJ1-1, with unresolved D. In germline, CDR1 is SGHRS, CDR2 YFSETQ. Deletions cut 2 bases from V and 7 bases from J, with 9 bases between. The CDR3 contains 12 residues. The full variable domain, rest sourced from reference TRBV5-1 and TRBJ1-1, is KAGVTQTPRYLIKTRGQQVTLSCSPISGHRSVSWYQQTPGQGLQFLFEYFSETQRNKGNFPGRFSGRQFSNSRSEMNVSTLELGDSALYLCASSFDGNEAFFGQGTRLTVV.